This record looks at one TCR beta chain sequence and its context. TCRdb's copy holds only in-frame clones and misses some; the assay was immunoSEQ multiplex PCR. The sample comprises fewer than 40,000 clones, 90% of which are singletons, and around an eighth rests with the top ten. This entry is derived from a study of T cell changes during pregnancy in multiple sclerosis. V was clipped by 5 bases and J by 5 bases; unmatched bases: 9. CDR1 is MNHEY, CDR2 SMNVEV, per germline (reference sequence). The CDR3 is 16 residues long. The V gene is TRBV27, the J gene TRBJ2-1; 10 bases line up with TRBD2. The TCR comes from a female donor with multiple sclerosis, enrolled in a pregnancy study. Sequencing used CD8+ T cells from peripheral blood mononuclear cells, obtained in the first trimester of pregnancy. This chain's CDR3 is CASSNPLAGANNEQFF. CDR3 sequence (DNA): TGTGCCAGCAGTAACCCCCTAGCGGGAGCCAACAATGAGCAGTTCTTC.